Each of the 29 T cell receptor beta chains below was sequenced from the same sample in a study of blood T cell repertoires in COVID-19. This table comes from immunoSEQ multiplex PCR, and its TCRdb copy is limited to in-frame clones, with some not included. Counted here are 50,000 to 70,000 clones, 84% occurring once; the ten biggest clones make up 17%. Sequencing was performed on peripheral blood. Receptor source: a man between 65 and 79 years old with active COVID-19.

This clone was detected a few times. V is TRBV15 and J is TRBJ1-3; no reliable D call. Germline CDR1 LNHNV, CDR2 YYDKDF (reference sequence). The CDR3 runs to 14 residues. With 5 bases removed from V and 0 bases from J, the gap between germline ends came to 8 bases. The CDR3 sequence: CATSDRVSGNTIYF. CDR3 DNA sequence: TGTGCCACCAGCGACCGGGTCTCTGGAAACACCATATATTTT. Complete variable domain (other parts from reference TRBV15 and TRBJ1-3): DAMVIQNPRYQVTQFGKPVTLSCSQTLNHNVMYWYQQKSSQAPKLLFHYYDKDFNNEADTPDNFQSRRPNTSFCFLDIRSPGLGDTAMYLCATSDRVSGNTIYFGEGSWLTVV.

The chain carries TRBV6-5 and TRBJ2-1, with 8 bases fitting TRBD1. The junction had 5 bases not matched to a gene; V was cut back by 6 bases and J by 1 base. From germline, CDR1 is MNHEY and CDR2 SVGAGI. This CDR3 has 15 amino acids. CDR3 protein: CASSFDRGSYNEQFF. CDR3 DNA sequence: TGTGCCAGCAGCTTCGACAGGGGTTCCTACAATGAGCAGTTCTTC.

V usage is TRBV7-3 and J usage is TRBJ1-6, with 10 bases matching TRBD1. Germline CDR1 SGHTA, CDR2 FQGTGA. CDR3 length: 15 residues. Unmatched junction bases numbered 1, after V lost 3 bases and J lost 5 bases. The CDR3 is CASSLGQGNNSPLHF. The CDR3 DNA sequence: TGTGCCAGCAGCTTGGGACAGGGGAATAATTCACCCCTCCACTTT.

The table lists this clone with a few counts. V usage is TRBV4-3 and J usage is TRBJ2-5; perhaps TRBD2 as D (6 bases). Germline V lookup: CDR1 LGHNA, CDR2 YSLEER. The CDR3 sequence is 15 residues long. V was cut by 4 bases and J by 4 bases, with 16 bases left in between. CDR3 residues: CASSLVSGPAETQYF. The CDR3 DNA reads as TGCGCCAGCAGCCTTGTCAGCGGGCCAGCAGAGACCCAGTACTTC.

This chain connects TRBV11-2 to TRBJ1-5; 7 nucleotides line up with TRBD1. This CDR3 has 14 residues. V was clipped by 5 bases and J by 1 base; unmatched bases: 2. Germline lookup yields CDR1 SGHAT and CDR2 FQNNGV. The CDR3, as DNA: TGTGCCAGCAGCCAGACAGGGAGCAATCAGCCCCAGCATTTT. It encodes CASSQTGSNQPQHF.

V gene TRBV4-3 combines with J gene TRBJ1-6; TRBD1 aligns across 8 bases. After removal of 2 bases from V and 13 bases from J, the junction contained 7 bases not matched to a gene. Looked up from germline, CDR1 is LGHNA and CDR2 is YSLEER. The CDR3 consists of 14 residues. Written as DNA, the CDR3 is TGCGCCAGCAGCCAACCGGGACAGGCCTCCCCCCTCCACTTT. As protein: CASSQPGQASPLHF.

CDR3 in DNA: TGCGCCAGCAGCCAAGATCTGACAGGGGGGGTTATCACTGAAGCTTTCTTT. Translating it yields CASSQDLTGGVITEAFF. The rearrangement joins TRBV4-3 to TRBJ1-1, with 9 nucleotides matching TRBD1. This CDR3 spans 17 amino acids. Germline-derived CDR1 and CDR2 are LGHNA and YSLEER. J lost 4 bases, V lost 0 bases, and 9 bases had no gene match.

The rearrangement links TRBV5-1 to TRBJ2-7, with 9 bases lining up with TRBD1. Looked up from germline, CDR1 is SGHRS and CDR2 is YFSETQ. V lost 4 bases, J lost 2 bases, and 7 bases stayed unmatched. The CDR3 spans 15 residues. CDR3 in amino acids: CASSRPGQGAYEQYF. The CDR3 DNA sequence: TGCGCCAGCAGCCGGCCGGGACAGGGCGCCTACGAGCAGTACTTC.

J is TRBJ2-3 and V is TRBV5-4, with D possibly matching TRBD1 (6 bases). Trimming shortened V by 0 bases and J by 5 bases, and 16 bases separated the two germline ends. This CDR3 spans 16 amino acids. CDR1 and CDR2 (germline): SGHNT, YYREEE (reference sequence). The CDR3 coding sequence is TGTGCCAGCAGCTTGGCGGTGGGGGCAAGGGGAGATACGCAGTATTTT. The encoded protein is CASSLAVGARGDTQYF.

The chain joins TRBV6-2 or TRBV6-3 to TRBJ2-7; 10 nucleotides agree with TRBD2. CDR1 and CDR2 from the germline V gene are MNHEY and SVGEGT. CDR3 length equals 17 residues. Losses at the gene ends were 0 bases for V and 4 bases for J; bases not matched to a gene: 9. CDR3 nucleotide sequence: TGTGCCAGCAGTTACTCGATAGTGCTAGCGGGAGTGTACGAGCAGTACTTC. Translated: CASSYSIVLAGVYEQYF.

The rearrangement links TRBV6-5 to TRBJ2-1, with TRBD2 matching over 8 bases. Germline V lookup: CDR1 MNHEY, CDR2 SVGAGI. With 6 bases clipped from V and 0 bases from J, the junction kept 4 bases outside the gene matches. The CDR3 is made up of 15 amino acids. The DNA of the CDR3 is TGTGCCAGCAGGATAAGCGGGAGCTCCTACAATGAGCAGTTCTTC. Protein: CASRISGSSYNEQFF.

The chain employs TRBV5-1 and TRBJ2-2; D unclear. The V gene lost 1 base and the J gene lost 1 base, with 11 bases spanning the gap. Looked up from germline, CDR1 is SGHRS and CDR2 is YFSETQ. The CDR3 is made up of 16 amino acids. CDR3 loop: CASSLNPIGNTGELFF. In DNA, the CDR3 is TGCGCCAGCAGCTTGAATCCGATCGGGAACACCGGGGAGCTGTTTTTT.

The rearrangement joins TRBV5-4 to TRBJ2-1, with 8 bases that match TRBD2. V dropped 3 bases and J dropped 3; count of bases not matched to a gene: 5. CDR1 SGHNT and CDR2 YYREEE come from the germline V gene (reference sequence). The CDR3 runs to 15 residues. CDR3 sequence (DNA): TGTGCCAGCAGCTCGTTTAGCGGGAACTACAATGAGCAGTTCTTC. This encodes CASSSFSGNYNEQFF.

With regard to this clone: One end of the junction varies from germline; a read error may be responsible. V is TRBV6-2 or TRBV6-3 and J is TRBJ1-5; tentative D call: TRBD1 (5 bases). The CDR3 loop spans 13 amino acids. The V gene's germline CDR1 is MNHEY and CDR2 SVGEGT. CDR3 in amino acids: CASSESSRAGGDF. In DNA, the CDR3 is TGTGCCAGCAGCGAATCGTCAAGGGCAGGAGGGGATTTT.

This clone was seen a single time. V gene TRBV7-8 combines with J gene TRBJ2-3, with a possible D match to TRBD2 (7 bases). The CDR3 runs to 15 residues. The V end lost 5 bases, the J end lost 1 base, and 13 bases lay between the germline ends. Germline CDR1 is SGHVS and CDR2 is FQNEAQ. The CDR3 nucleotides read TGTGCCAGCAGCAAGGGGGGGGTTGGCACAGATACGCAGTATTTT. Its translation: CASSKGGVGTDTQYF. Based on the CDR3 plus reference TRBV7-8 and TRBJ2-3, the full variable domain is GAGVSQSPRYKVAKRGQDVALRCDPISGHVSLFWYQQALGQGPEFLTYFQNEAQLDKSGLPSDRFFAERPEGSVSTLKIQRTQQEDSAVYLCASSKGGVGTDTQYFGPGTRLTVL.

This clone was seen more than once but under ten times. The CDR3: CATEGRAAGTQYF. The CDR3 DNA follows: TGTGCCACCGAAGGGAGGGCCGCTGGGACCCAGTACTTC. The chain recombines TRBV7-2 with TRBJ2-5; 7 positions agree with TRBD2. After removal of 10 bases from V and 7 bases from J, the junction contained 12 bases not matched to a gene. The CDR3 spans 13 residues. Germline lookup yields CDR1 SGHTA and CDR2 FQGNSA.

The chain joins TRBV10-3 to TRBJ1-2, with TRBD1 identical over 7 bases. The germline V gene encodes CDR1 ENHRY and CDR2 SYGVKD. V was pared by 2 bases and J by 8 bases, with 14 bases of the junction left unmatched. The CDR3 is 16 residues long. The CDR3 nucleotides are TGTGCCATCAGTGAGGGAGGGGGCCAAGTCATGAAGGGCTACACCTTC. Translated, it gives CAISEGGGQVMKGYTF.

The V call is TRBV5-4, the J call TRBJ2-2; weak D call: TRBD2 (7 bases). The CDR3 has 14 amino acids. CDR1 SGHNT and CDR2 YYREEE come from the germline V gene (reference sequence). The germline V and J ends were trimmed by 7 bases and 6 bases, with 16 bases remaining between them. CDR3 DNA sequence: TGTGCCAGCGGAATGGGGGGGCGCGCCGGGGAGCTGTTTTTT. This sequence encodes CASGMGGRAGELFF.

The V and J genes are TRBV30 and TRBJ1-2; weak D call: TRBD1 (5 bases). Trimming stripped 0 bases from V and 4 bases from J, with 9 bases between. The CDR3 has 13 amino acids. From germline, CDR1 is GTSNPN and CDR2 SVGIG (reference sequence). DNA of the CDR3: TGTGCCTGGAGTGTCCGGGGGATCTATGGCTACACCTTC. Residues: CAWSVRGIYGYTF.

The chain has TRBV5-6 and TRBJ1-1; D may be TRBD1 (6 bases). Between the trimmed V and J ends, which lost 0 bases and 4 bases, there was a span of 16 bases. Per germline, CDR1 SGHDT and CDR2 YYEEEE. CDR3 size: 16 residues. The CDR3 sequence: CASSLGGDIQITEAFF. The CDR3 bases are TGTGCCAGCAGCTTGGGTGGGGACATACAGATCACTGAAGCTTTCTTT.

The CDR3 sequence: CASSLVRGPGELFF. The CDR3, as DNA: TGTGCCAGCAGCTTAGTCAGGGGGCCCGGGGAGCTGTTTTTT. V and J are TRBV7-2 and TRBJ2-2; 8 bases are shared with TRBD1. Germline V CDR1 and CDR2: SGHTA, FQGNSA. J gave up 6 bases and V 1 base, and 1 base lay outside the gene matches. CDR3 length: 14 residues.

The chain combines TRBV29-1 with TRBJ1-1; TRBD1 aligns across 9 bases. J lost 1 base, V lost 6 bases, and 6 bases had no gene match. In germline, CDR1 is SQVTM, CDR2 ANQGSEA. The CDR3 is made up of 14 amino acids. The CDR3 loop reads CSVNRGLGNTEAFF. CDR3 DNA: TGCAGCGTGAACAGGGGGCTGGGGAACACTGAAGCTTTCTTT. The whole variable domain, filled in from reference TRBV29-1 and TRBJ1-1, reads SAVISQKPSRDICQRGTSLTIQCQVDSQVTMMFWYRQQPGQSLTLIATANQGSEATYESGFVIDKFPISRPNLTFSTLTVSNMSPEDSSIYLCSVNRGLGNTEAFFGQGTRLTVV.

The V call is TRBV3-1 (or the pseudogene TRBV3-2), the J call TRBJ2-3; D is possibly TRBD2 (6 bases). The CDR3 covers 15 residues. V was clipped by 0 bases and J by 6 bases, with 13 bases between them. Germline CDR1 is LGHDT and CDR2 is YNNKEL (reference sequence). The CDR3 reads CASSQDRAGRDTQYF. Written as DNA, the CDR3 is TGTGCCAGCAGCCAAGATCGCGCGGGAAGGGATACGCAGTATTTT.

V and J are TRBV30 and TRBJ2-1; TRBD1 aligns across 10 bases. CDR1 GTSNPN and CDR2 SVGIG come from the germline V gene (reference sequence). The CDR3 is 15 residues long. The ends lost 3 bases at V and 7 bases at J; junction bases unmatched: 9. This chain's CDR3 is CAWSAGTGVVNEQFF. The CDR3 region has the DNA TGTGCCTGGAGCGCCGGGACAGGGGTGGTTAATGAGCAGTTCTTC.

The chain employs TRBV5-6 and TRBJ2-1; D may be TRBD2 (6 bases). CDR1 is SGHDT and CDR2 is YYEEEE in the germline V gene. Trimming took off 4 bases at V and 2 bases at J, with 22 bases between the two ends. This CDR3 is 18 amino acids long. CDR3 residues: CASSLVTGGLGTYNEQFF. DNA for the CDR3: TGTGCCAGCAGCCTTGTGACCGGAGGGCTGGGGACCTACAATGAGCAGTTCTTC.

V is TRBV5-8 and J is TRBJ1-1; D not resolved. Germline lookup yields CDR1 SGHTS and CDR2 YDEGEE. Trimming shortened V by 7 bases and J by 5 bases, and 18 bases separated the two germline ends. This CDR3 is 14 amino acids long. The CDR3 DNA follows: TGTGCCAGCCAGGTGTTTCAGATACATACTGAAGCTTTCTTT. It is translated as CASQVFQIHTEAFF.

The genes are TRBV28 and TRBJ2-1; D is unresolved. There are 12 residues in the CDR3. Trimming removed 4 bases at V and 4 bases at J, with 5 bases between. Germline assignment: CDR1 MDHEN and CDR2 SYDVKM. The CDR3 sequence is CASSSFYNEQFF. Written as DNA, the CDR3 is TGTGCCAGCAGTTCGTTTTACAATGAGCAGTTCTTC. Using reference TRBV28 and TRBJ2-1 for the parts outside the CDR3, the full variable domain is DVKVTQSSRYLVKRTGEKVFLECVQDMDHENMFWYRQDPGLGLRLIYFSYDVKMKEKGDIPEGYSVSREKKERFSLILESASTNQTSMYLCASSSFYNEQFFGPGTRLTVL.

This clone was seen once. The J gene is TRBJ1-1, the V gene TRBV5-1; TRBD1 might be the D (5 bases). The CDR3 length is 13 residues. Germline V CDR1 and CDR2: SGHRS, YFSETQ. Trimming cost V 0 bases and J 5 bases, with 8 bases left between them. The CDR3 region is CASSLGGGTEAFF. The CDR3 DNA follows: TGCGCCAGCAGCTTGGGTGGGGGGACTGAAGCTTTCTTT.

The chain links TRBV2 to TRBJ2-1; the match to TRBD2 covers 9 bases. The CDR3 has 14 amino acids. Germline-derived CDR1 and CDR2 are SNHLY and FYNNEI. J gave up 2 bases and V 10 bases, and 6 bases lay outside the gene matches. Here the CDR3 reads CATLAGSTYNEQFF. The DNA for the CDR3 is TGTGCCACCCTAGCGGGATCTACCTACAATGAGCAGTTCTTC.